This T cell receptor beta chain was identified in a study of T-cell memory formation after mild COVID-19. General observations from the study: Clones contracting day 15 to 85 were balanced CD4/CD8; later expanders leaned CD4+.

This clonotype was counted only a few times. The antigen remains unidentified. V lost 2 bases to trimming and J lost 0 bases, with 3 bases between them. Germline CDR1 KGHDR, CDR2 SFDVKD. The length of the CDR3 is 13 residues. With constant-segment primers, 5'RACE yielded cDNA libraries of TCR alpha and TCR beta that carried sample barcodes and UMIs. MiXCR, applied by TCRdb to the 5' RACE reads, yields one record per CDR3 protein. This table holds about 84,000 distinct CDR3 sequences, roughly 13% found once. What was sequenced was PBMCs or a T cell subset sorted from them (not recorded which). V usage is TRBV24-1 and J usage is TRBJ1-1; D not certain. The sequence was obtained from an adult woman who had mild COVID-19 (a few samples of this study predate the infection). Cell type and time point are not known. CDR3 DNA: TGTGCCACCAGTGATTCTTTGAACACTGAAGCTTTCTTT. As protein: CATSDSLNTEAFF.